The next 21 T cell receptor beta chains were all read from a single sample in a study of T cell clonality in common variable immunodeficiency. Produced via immunoSEQ multiplex PCR; TCRdb's table is partial and in-frame only. The profile covers some 45,000 clones, none occurring a single time. The sequenced sample consisted of peripheral blood mononuclear cells. These receptor sequences come from a person aged 18 to 69 in good health.

This clone was seen at least ten times. The CDR3 goes on 3 residues after the read ends, and that part is filled in from the germline J gene. This rearrangement joins TRBV7-2 to TRBJ1-4, with D unresolved. The CDR3 totals 15 residues. Trimming took off 4 bases at V and 0 bases at J, with 9 bases between the two ends. Germline V gene sequence: CDR1 SGHTA, CDR2 FQGNSA. Here the CDR3 reads CASSYRQTTNEKLFF. Partial CDR3 DNA: TGTGCCAGCAGCTACCGACAAACAACTAATGAAAAA.

In its sample, this clone was seen many times. CDR3 protein: CASSSLAGGRTYEQYF. CDR3 DNA, as far as it was read: TGCGCCAGCAGCTCACTAGCGGGGGGCCGTACCTACGAG. The chain links TRBV5-1 to TRBJ2-7; 12 bases agree with TRBD2. The read gets to within 3 residues of the CDR3 end, and the germline J gene fills in the rest. Losses at the gene ends were 3 bases for V and 2 bases for J; bases not matched to a gene: 6. CDR3 length: 16 residues. CDR1 is SGHRS and CDR2 is YFSETQ in the germline V gene.

This clone was counted a few times. This may come from a read error, since a much larger clone is one base off. The CDR3 end is not reached by the read, which stops 3 residues before it; the germline J gene fills it in. The chain carries TRBV19 and TRBJ1-4, with D perhaps TRBD1 (5 bases). Trimming took 5 bases from V and 8 from J, leaving 12 bases between them. The germline CDR1 and CDR2 sequences are LNHDA and SQIVND (reference sequence). This CDR3 contains 13 residues. CDR3 protein: CASSRGGCEKLFF. CDR3 bases read: TGTGCCAGTAGTCGCGGGGGTTGCGAAAAA.

About this clone itself: The CDR3 end lies 3 residues beyond the end of the read and is filled in from the germline J gene. The chain is built from TRBV18 and TRBJ2-3, with 7 bases matching TRBD1. The germline V gene encodes CDR1 KGHSH and CDR2 LQKENI. CDR3 length equals 15 residues. This CDR3 reads CASSPSRQGRETQYF. Incomplete CDR3 DNA: TGTGCCAGCTCACCATCAAGACAGGGTCGCGAGACG. The full variable domain, its missing parts supplied by reference TRBV18 and TRBJ2-3, is NAGVMQNPRHLVRRRGQEARLRCSPMKGHSHVYWYRQLPEEGLKFMVYLQKENIIDESGMPKERFSAEFPKEGPSILRIQQVVRGDSAAYFCASSPSRQGRETQYFGPGTRLTVL.

This clone was recorded at least ten times. Read data end 3 residues before the CDR3 end; the end is taken from the germline J gene. This chain connects TRBV19 to TRBJ1-1; D is possibly TRBD1 (5 bases). Deletions cut 4 bases from V and 4 bases from J, with 16 bases between. Germline V gene data show CDR1 as LNHDA and CDR2 as SQIVND (reference sequence). CDR3 length: 15 amino acids. The CDR3 loop reads CASSTTSRGVTEAFF. Partial CDR3 DNA: TGTGCCAGTAGTACCACGAGTAGGGGAGTCACTGAA.

In this sample, this clone turned up many times. The sequenced fragment ends 3 residues before the CDR3 boundary, so the rest is inferred from the germline J gene. The chain joins TRBV6-2 or TRBV6-3 to TRBJ1-2, with D uncertain. Germline CDR1 is MNHEY and CDR2 is SVGEGT. There are 12 residues in the CDR3. V lost 5 bases to trimming and J lost 4 bases, with 8 bases between them. The part of the CDR3 DNA that was read is TGTGCCAGCAGTCTACGTCTCTATGGC. Residues: CASSLRLYG. In full, the CDR3 reads CASSLRLYGYTF.

This clone was seen repeatedly, ten times or more. The read ends 3 residues before the CDR3 terminus; that terminus is restored from the germline J gene. This sequence joins TRBV19 and TRBJ1-6; 9 nucleotides align to TRBD1. Germline CDR1 reads LNHDA; CDR2 reads SQIVND (reference sequence). The CDR3 sequence is 15 residues long. Trimming removed 3 bases from V and 10 bases from J; junction bases left unmatched: 7. CDR3 DNA, as far as it was read: TGTGCCAGTAGTATTCCGGGACAGGGAACGTCACCC. This sequence encodes CASSIPGQGTSP. The CDR3, in full, reads CASSIPGQGTSPLHF.

This clone was counted ten times or more. The read is 3 residues too short to cover the CDR3 end, so that end is filled in from the germline J gene. The chain combines TRBV20-1 with TRBJ1-6, with a tentative D call TRBD1 (5 bases). The CDR3 contains 15 residues. Trimming took 3 bases from V and 7 from J, leaving 16 bases between them. Germline loops: CDR1 DFQATT, CDR2 SNEGSKA (reference sequence). CDR3 residues: CSASRRAGQNSPLHF. CDR3 DNA, as far as it was read: TGCAGTGCTAGTAGACGGGCAGGGCAAAATTCACCC.

Details on this clone: The read stops 3 residues short of the end of the CDR3; the missing end is completed from the germline J gene. V gene TRBV30 combines with J gene TRBJ1-3; a possible D gene is TRBD1 (5 bases). Trimming pared 1 base from V and 1 base from J, leaving 8 bases between. The length of the CDR3 is 14 residues. Germline V gene sequence: CDR1 GTSNPN, CDR2 SVGIG (reference sequence). The DNA read from the CDR3 is TGTGCCTGGAGTGAGGGGATGTCTGGAAACACC. This encodes CAWSEGMSGNT. The full CDR3 sequence reads CAWSEGMSGNTIYF.

This clone has ten or more counts. With the read ending 3 residues before the CDR3 end, the germline J gene is used to fill in that end. The genes are TRBV7-2 and TRBJ1-6, with unresolved D. Trimming stripped 4 bases from V and 8 bases from J, with 15 bases between. CDR1 and CDR2 from the germline V gene are SGHTA and FQGNSA. The CDR3 spans 15 residues. The sequenced part of the CDR3 DNA is TGTGCCAGCAGCTATCTAGACGTAGGTTATTCACCC. It specifies CASSYLDVGYSP. The CDR3 in full is CASSYLDVGYSPLHF.

This clone showed up many times. Coverage ceases 3 residues before the CDR3 finishes, and the germline J gene fills in the end. The chain uses TRBV30 and TRBJ1-5, with no clear D. Deletions cut 0 bases from V and 5 bases from J, with 5 bases between. Germline CDR1 reads GTSNPN; CDR2 reads SVGIG (reference sequence). The CDR3 spans 12 residues. The CDR3 protein is CAWSVLHQPQHF. The part of the CDR3 DNA that was read is TGTGCCTGGAGTGTTCTTCATCAGCCC.

A few counts support this clone. The CDR3 end is not reached by the read, which stops 3 residues before it; the germline J gene fills it in. This chain connects TRBV2 to TRBJ1-2; TRBD1 matches 9 bases. The CDR3 runs to 14 residues. Per the germline V gene, CDR1 is SNHLY and CDR2 is FYNNEI. The V and J ends lost 9 bases and 7 bases, in that order; junction bases with no gene match: 12. Incomplete CDR3 DNA: TGTGCCAGGCGGGGGACAGGGATGGTAGCTGGC. The encoded protein is CARRGTGMVAG. From start to end, the CDR3 is CARRGTGMVAGYTF.

This clone appeared many times. Read coverage stops 3 residues before the CDR3 terminus; the germline J gene supplies the remainder. The rearrangement links TRBV19 to TRBJ2-7, with TRBD1 matching 7 bases. The junction had 10 bases not matched to a gene; V was cut back by 6 bases and J by 5 bases. Germline values: CDR1 LNHDA, CDR2 SQIVND (reference sequence). This CDR3 region has 14 residues. The CDR3 sequence: CASSSRQGNNEQYF. The DNA read from the CDR3 is TGTGCCAGTAGCAGCCGACAGGGTAATAACGAG.

This clone was counted ten times or more. The CDR3 extends 3 residues past the end of the read, so its final part is completed from the germline J gene. The genes are TRBV20-1 and TRBJ2-3; 10 bases align to TRBD2. Germline CDR1 and CDR2: DFQATT and SNEGSKA (reference sequence). Trimming cost V 0 bases and J 4 bases; bases outside gene matches: 1. The CDR3 loop spans 14 amino acids. The sequenced CDR3 bases are TGCAGTGCTAGAGATGGGACTAGCGCAGATACG. It encodes CSARDGTSADT. The CDR3 in its entirety is CSARDGTSADTQYF.

This clone was observed many times. The CDR3 extends 3 residues past the end of the read, so its final part is completed from the germline J gene. V usage is TRBV19 and J usage is TRBJ1-2, with 9 bases aligning to TRBD1. This CDR3 spans 13 amino acids. The germline CDR1 and CDR2 sequences are LNHDA and SQIVND (reference sequence). J lost 5 bases, V lost 8 bases, and 6 bases had no gene match. The sequenced part of the CDR3 DNA is TGTGCCAGTGCCCGGGACAGGGCTTATGGC. Residues: CASARDRAYG. Given in full, the CDR3 is CASARDRAYGYTF.

This clone came up many times. The CDR3 extends 3 residues past the end of the read, so its final part is completed from the germline J gene. The chain couples TRBV2 to TRBJ1-3, with a weak D call TRBD1 (5 bases). Germline V gene data show CDR1 as SNHLY and CDR2 as FYNNEI. Deletions cut 3 bases from V and 0 bases from J, with 12 bases between. The CDR3 is made up of 16 amino acids. The CDR3 sequence: CASSEGQGSSGNTIYF. CDR3 DNA, as far as it was read: TGTGCCAGCAGTGAGGGCCAGGGCTCCTCTGGAAACACC.

This clone has at least ten counts. The read is 3 residues too short to cover the CDR3 end, so that end is filled in from the germline J gene. The chain combines TRBV19 with TRBJ2-7, with a possible D match to TRBD1 (6 bases). Germline V CDR1 and CDR2: LNHDA, SQIVND (reference sequence). Trimming stripped 5 bases from V and 2 bases from J, with 10 bases between. This CDR3 comprises 13 residues. CDR3 loop: CASSGGRTYEQYF. CDR3 DNA, as far as it was read: TGTGCCAGTAGTGGGGGCAGAACCTACGAG.

As for this clone: Just one base apart from a much larger clone, this may be a read error. The read stops 3 residues short of the end of the CDR3; the missing end is completed from the germline J gene. The chain uses TRBV2 and TRBJ2-3; D may be TRBD2 (6 bases). Germline V gene data show CDR1 as SNHLY and CDR2 as FYNNEI. This CDR3 has 17 amino acids. The CDR3 bases that were read are TGTGCCAGCAGTGAAAGGGCGGGGACCATCAGCAATCAGCCG. Translating it yields CASSERAGTISNQP. The CDR3, in full, reads CASSERAGTISNQPQYF.

This clone appeared many times. The read is 3 residues too short to cover the CDR3 end, so that end is filled in from the germline J gene. The V call is TRBV7-2, the J call TRBJ1-5, with a weak D call TRBD1 (5 bases). This CDR3 has 14 amino acids. Trimming left V 1 base short and J 1 base short, with 5 bases between. From germline, CDR1 is SGHTA and CDR2 FQGNSA. The CDR3 loop reads CASSLGQSNQPQHF. The CDR3 DNA, read in part, is TGTGCCAGCAGCTTAGGACAGAGCAATCAGCCC.

This clone appeared many times. The read stops 3 residues short of the end of the CDR3; the missing end is completed from the germline J gene. The rearrangement links TRBV5-1 to TRBJ1-4; 12 nucleotides line up with TRBD1. The CDR3 extends over 15 amino acids. CDR1 and CDR2 from the germline V gene are SGHRS and YFSETQ. CDR3 DNA (partial): TGCGCCAGCAGCCGGGACAGGGGGCTATTGTCACCA. The encoded protein is CASSRDRGLLSP. In full, the CDR3 is CASSRDRGLLSPLFF.

This clone was recorded many times. The read falls 3 residues short of the CDR3 end, and the missing part is taken from the germline J gene. The chain has TRBV7-2 and TRBJ2-3; 10 positions agree with TRBD1. The V gene end was trimmed by 5 bases and the J gene end by 1 base; junction bases not matched to a gene: 3. This CDR3 comprises 15 residues. Germline V gene data show CDR1 as SGHTA and CDR2 as FQGNSA. This CDR3 is CASSRDRGRTDTQYF. CDR3 bases read: TGTGCCAGCAGCCGCGACAGGGGGCGCACAGATACG. Full variable domain (remainder filled in from reference TRBV7-2 and TRBJ2-3): GAGVSQSPSNKVTEKGKDVELRCDPISGHTALYWYRQSLGQGLEFLIYFQGNSAPDKSGLPSDRFSAERTGGSVSTLTIQRTQQEDSAVYLCASSRDRGRTDTQYFGPGTRLTVL.